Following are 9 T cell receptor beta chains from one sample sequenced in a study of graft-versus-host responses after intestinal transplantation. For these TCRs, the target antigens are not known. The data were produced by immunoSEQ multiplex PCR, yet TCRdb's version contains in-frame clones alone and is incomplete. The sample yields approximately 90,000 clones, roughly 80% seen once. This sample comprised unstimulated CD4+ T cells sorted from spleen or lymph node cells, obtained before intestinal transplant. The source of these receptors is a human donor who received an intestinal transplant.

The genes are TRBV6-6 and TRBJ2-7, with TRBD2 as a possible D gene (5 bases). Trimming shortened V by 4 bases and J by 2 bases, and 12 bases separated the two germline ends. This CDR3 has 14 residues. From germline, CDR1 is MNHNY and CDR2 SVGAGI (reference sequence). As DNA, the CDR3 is TGTGCCAGCAGTTTAAGAGGGCGAACCTACGAGCAGTACTTC. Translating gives CASSLRGRTYEQYF.

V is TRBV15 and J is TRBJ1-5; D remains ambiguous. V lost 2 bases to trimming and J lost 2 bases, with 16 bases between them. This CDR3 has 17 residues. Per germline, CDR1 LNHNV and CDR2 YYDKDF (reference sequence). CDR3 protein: CATSRTWAGKGNQPQHF. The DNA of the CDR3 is TGTGCCACCAGCAGAACCTGGGCGGGGAAGGGCAATCAGCCCCAGCATTTT.

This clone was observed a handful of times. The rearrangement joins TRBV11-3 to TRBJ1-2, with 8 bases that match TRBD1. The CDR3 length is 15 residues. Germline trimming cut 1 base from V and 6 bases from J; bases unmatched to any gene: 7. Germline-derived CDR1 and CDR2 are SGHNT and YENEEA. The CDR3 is CASSLGRGQWDGYTF. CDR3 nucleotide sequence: TGTGCCAGCAGCTTAGGCAGGGGGCAATGGGATGGCTACACCTTC.

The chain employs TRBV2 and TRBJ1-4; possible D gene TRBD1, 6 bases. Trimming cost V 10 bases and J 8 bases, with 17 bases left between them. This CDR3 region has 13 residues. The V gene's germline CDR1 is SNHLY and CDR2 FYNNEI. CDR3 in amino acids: CATSPQGVEKLFF. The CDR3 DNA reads TGTGCCACCTCCCCACAGGGCGTAGAAAAACTGTTTTTT.

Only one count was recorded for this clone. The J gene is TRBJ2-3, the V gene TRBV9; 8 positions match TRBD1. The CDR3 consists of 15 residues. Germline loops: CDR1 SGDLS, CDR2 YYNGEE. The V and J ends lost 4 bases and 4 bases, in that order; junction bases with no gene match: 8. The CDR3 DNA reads TGTGCCAGCAGCCGGACAGGGATGCTATCAGATACGCAGTATTTT. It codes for CASSRTGMLSDTQYF.

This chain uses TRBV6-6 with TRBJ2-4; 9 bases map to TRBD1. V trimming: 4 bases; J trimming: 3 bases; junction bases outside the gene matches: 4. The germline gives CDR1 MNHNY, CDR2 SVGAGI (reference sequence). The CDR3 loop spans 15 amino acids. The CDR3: CASSSPGQGKNIQYF. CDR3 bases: TGTGCCAGCAGTTCACCGGGACAGGGCAAAAACATTCAGTACTTC.

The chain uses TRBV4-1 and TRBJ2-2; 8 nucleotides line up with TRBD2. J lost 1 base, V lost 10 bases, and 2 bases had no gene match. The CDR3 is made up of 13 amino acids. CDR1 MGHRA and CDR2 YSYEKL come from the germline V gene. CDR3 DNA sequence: TGCGCCACCCGGGGGGGGAACACCGGGGAGCTGTTTTTT. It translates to CATRGGNTGELFF.

The CDR3 protein is CASSAYYEQYF. As DNA, the CDR3 is TGTGCCAGCAGCGCCTACTACGAGCAGTACTTC. The chain recombines TRBV9 with TRBJ2-7; D is ambiguous. Germline CDR1 and CDR2: SGDLS and YYNGEE. V was cut by 3 bases and J by 3 bases, with 4 bases left in between. This CDR3 is 11 amino acids long.

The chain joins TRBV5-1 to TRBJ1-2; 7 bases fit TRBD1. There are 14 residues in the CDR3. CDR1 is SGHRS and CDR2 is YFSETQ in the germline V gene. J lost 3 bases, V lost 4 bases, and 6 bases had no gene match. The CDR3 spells CASSPEGTDYGYTF. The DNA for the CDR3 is TGCGCCAGCAGCCCCGAAGGGACAGACTATGGCTACACCTTC.